This T cell receptor beta chain derives from a study of T cells in Graves' hyperthyroidism and ophthalmopathy. Overall study: Blood from the periphery was taken at initial diagnosis, before any treatment. Study outcomes and limitations: In blood, most of the thyroid clonotypes expanded above 0.001 were also present.

The length of the CDR3 is 15 residues. Germline CDR1 is SSHAT and CDR2 is FNYEAQ (reference sequence). Amplification of TCR beta CDR3 regions was performed using RNA transcripts as template. A first-round RT-PCR of the TCR CDR3 used the HTBI primer set. Each CDR3 protein is one row after TCRdb ran MiXCR on the multiplex PCR reads. The data show over 150,000 distinct CDR3 sequences, roughly a sixth seen once. Comment on this clonotype: The antigen is not known. The junction differs from germline at one of its ends, possibly a read error.

The gene calls are TRBV7-7 and TRBJ2-2; D not certain. The sequenced sample consisted of blood. The source of this sequence is a woman between 50 and 59 years old with Graves' hyperthyroidism. CDR3 nucleotides: TGTGCTAGCAGCCAGATCGAGTCGAACACCGGGGAGCTGTTTTTT. Protein product: CASSQIESNTGELFF.